The T cell receptor (beta chain) described here comes from a study of shared clonotypes between healthy human individuals. General study results and limits: Rarefaction showed that sequencing of sorted subsets was incomplete (despite large depth).

Terminally differentiated effector memory CD45RA+ cells were excluded by CCR7 positive selection of CD45RO-negative cells. Method: immunoSEQ multiplex PCR; TCRdb's copy keeps in-frame clones and lacks some. The sample records about 2,200,000 clones, about 93% being singletons. The CDR3 loop spans 15 amino acids. V was clipped by 7 bases and J by 1 base, with 14 bases between them. From germline, CDR1 is MDHEN and CDR2 SYDVKM. In regard to this clone: Its specificity is not known.

Sequencing was done on a sample of naive CD8+ T cells from PBMCs. The V gene is TRBV28, the J gene TRBJ2-1, with D hard to call. This TCR was sampled from a man aged 18 to 29 in good health. Some clones in this sample may be carry-over from other donors' samples. This CDR3 is CASTPRVGSYNEQFF. Here the CDR3 DNA reads TGTGCCAGCACACCCCGGGTGGGGTCCTACAATGAGCAGTTCTTC.